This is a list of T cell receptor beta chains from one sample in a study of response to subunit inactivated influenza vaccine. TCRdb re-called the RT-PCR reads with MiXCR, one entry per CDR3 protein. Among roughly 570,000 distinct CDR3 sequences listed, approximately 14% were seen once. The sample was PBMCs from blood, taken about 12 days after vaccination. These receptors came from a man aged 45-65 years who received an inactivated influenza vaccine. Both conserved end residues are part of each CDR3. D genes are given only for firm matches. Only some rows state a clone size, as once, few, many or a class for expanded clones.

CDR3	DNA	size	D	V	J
CASSFGGTGFKKQYF	TGTGCCAGCAGTTTCGGCGGGACAGGGTTCAAAAAGCAGTACTTC	few	TRBD1	TRBV28	TRBJ2-7
CASSLSGFGNTIYF	TGTGCCAGCAGTTTGTCAGGGTTTGGAAACACCATATATTTT	-	-	TRBV12-3/TRBV12-4	TRBJ1-3
CASRPGTAYNEQFF	TGTGCCAGCAGACCCGGAACAGCTTACAATGAGCAGTTCTTC	many	-	TRBV27	TRBJ2-1
CSVETGGRTGELFF	TGCAGCGTTGAGACGGGAGGACGTACCGGGGAGCTGTTTTTT	-	TRBD2	TRBV29-1	TRBJ2-2
CASGLDRGSAGYTF	TGTGCTAGTGGTTTGGACAGGGGGAGTGCGGGCTACACCTTC	few	TRBD1	TRBV12-5	TRBJ1-2
CAIKDTTEAFF	TGTGCCATCAAAGATACTACTGAAGCTTTCTTT	few	-	TRBV10-3	TRBJ1-1
CASSQDPLRGDYSNQPQHF	TGCGCCAGCAGCCAAGACCCCCTTCGAGGGGACTATAGCAATCAGCCCCAGCATTTT	-	-	TRBV4-3	TRBJ1-5
CASSRQARQPQHF	TGTGCCAGCAGTCGACAGGCAAGACAGCCCCAGCATTTT	-	-	TRBV2	TRBJ1-5
CASSPPGQSYNEQFF	TGTGCCAGCAGCCCCCCGGGACAATCCTACAATGAGCAGTTCTTC	few	-	TRBV7-9	TRBJ2-1
CASSPRDDEQFF	TGTGCCAGCAGCCCGCGGGACGATGAGCAGTTCTTC	few	-	TRBV9	TRBJ2-1